What follows are 10 T cell receptor beta chains derived from one specimen sequenced in a study of PD-1 blockade in classical Hodgkin lymphoma. Sequencing was performed with immunoSEQ multiplex PCR; in TCRdb, only in-frame clones are kept and a portion is missing. In the table there are tens of thousands of clones, roughly nine tenths of which are singletons. Time point: cycle 4 day 1 (C4D1), after six to seven weeks of nivolumab. Each and every patient relapsed after autologous stem cell transplantation, and patients got differing brentuximab vedotin exposure. Material: peripheral blood mononuclear cells (PBMCs), obtained before the fourth cycle of nivolumab. These receptors came from a human donor with classical Hodgkin lymphoma.

This clone was counted a few times. This chain connects TRBV7-6 to TRBJ1-5; D is uncertain. Germline values: CDR1 SGHVS, CDR2 FNYEAQ. The CDR3 spans 12 residues. V lost 0 bases and J 6 bases, leaving 3 bases between the germline ends. CDR3 nucleotide sequence: TGTGCCAGCAGCTTAGCGGGTCAGCCCCAGCATTTT. It is translated as CASSLAGQPQHF.

This chain links TRBV5-1 with TRBJ2-7; D remains ambiguous. The CDR3 contains 14 residues. V was cut by 0 bases and J by 2 bases, with 9 bases left in between. Per the germline V gene, CDR1 is SGHRS and CDR2 is YFSETQ. CDR3 in amino acids: CASSLEHPTYEQYF. In DNA form, the CDR3 reads TGCGCCAGCAGCTTGGAACACCCTACCTACGAGCAGTACTTC.

This chain uses TRBV4-1 with TRBJ1-3, with D uncertain. Trimming left V 3 bases short and J 9 bases short, with 15 bases between. The CDR3 runs to 14 residues. CDR1 is MGHRA, CDR2 YSYEKL, per germline. CDR3 bases: TGCGCCAGCAGCCATATTATACGGGAAGGCACCATATATTTT. Residues: CASSHIIREGTIYF.

J is TRBJ2-1 and V is TRBV27; no clear D gene. V lost 5 bases and J lost 9, with 20 bases in between. This CDR3 is built from 15 residues. Germline V gene sequence: CDR1 MNHEY, CDR2 SMNVEV (reference sequence). The CDR3 spells CASSPGPAPTGEQFF. The CDR3 DNA follows: TGTGCCAGCAGTCCGGGTCCAGCCCCTACTGGTGAGCAGTTCTTC.

The V and J genes are TRBV11-3 and TRBJ2-3; D is perhaps TRBD1 (6 bases). CDR1 is SGHNT, CDR2 YENEEA, per germline. V was clipped by 3 bases and J by 4 bases, with 14 bases between them. The CDR3 has 15 residues. CDR3 loop: CASSFRGGVADTQYF. As DNA, the CDR3 is TGTGCCAGCAGCTTCAGGGGTGGAGTGGCAGATACGCAGTATTTT.

The J gene is TRBJ2-2, the V gene TRBV6-4; 9 bases align to TRBD1. The CDR3 is made up of 14 amino acids. V was clipped by 3 bases and J by 4 bases; unmatched bases: 0. CDR1 and CDR2 from the germline V gene are MRHNA and SNTAGT. The CDR3 protein is CASSEGQGTGELFF. CDR3 bases: TGTGCCAGCAGTGAGGGACAGGGCACCGGGGAGCTGTTTTTT.

The rearrangement uses TRBV29-1 and TRBJ2-3; 12 nucleotides match TRBD2. This CDR3 is 21 amino acids long. The germline V gene has CDR1 SQVTM and CDR2 ANQGSEA. Germline trimming cut 7 bases from V and 5 bases from J; bases unmatched to any gene: 28. CDR3 protein: CSAVAPGDRQWLAGGVDTQYF. CDR3 DNA sequence: TGCAGCGCCGTAGCGCCCGGGGACAGGCAATGGCTAGCGGGGGGGGTAGATACGCAGTATTTT.

The chain employs TRBV2 and TRBJ2-2, with D hard to call. Germline V CDR1 and CDR2: SNHLY, FYNNEI. V was trimmed by 10 bases and J by 4 bases, leaving 16 bases between them. This CDR3 region has 14 residues. CDR3 protein: CAIRSDTPTGELFF. The DNA for the CDR3 is TGTGCCATCCGGTCCGACACCCCCACCGGGGAGCTGTTTTTT.

The gene calls are TRBV5-1 and TRBJ1-2, with 8 bases that match TRBD1. Germline assignment: CDR1 SGHRS and CDR2 YFSETQ. V dropped 0 bases and J dropped 8; count of bases not matched to a gene: 6. The CDR3 is 14 residues long. The CDR3 coding sequence is TGCGCCAGCAGCTTGGCGGGGGACAGGACCGGCTACACCTTC. Protein sequence: CASSLAGDRTGYTF. The variable domain in full, with the rest retrieved from reference TRBV5-1 and TRBJ1-2, is KAGVTQTPRYLIKTRGQQVTLSCSPISGHRSVSWYQQTPGQGLQFLFEYFSETQRNKGNFPGRFSGRQFSNSRSEMNVSTLELGDSALYLCASSLAGDRTGYTFGSGTRLTVV.

The chain couples TRBV19 to TRBJ2-5; D is possibly TRBD1 (5 bases). The CDR3 loop spans 14 amino acids. The germline V and J ends were trimmed by 6 bases and 0 bases, with 11 bases remaining between them. The germline V gene has CDR1 LNHDA and CDR2 SQIVND (reference sequence). Here the CDR3 DNA reads TGTGCCAGTAGACTGACAGAGAACCAAGAGACCCAGTACTTC. The encoded protein is CASRLTENQETQYF.